This T cell receptor beta chain appears in the sequencing data of a study of Graves' ophthalmopathy and Graves' hyperthyroidism. The germline CDR1 and CDR2 sequences are SGHKS and YYEKEE (reference sequence). The CDR3 totals 14 residues. This clonotype was observed a handful of times. The junction departs from the called germline gene at one end, perhaps through a read error. As the template, RNA transcripts were used to amplify TCR beta CDR3 regions. HTBI-primed first-round RT-PCR preceded second-round multiplex PCR. TCRdb redid the calling of the multiplex PCR reads with MiXCR, one entry per CDR3 protein. The sample yields some 1.1 million distinct CDR3 sequences, about 36% seen once.

This chain links TRBV5-5 with TRBJ1-4; D gene unclear. The sequence came from an adult man with Graves' hyperthyroidism. The sample was peripheral blood or thyroid tissue (not recorded which). The CDR3 loop reads CANSLPQVNEKLFF. CDR3 nucleotide sequence: TGTGCCAACAGCTTACCGCAGGTTAATGAAAAACTGTTTTTT.